The 14 T cell receptor beta chains below all came from one sample that was sequenced in a study of T cell responses to AZD1222 COVID-19 vaccine (dated by TCRdb to the early 2020s). The library was produced with the immunoSEQ multiplex PCR assay. The table comes from immuneACCESS by way of TCRdb, which keeps in-frame sequences with V and J called. Part of the clones is missing from these tables; in studies checked, under half for an unresolved V gene and the rest for unknown reasons. This sample is represented by 20,000 to 25,000 clones; roughly 80% of them were singletons. The ten largest clonotypes hold 40% to 55% of the sample. Sample time point, as interpreted from the label and publication: baseline before first vaccination. Material: peripheral blood, obtained on day 0 of AZD1222 vaccination. Receptors were obtained from an adult in good health.

The rearrangement joins TRBV12-3 or TRBV12-4 to TRBJ1-2; 7 positions match TRBD1. After removal of 7 bases from V and 3 bases from J, the junction contained 2 bases not matched to a gene. This CDR3 spans 12 amino acids. Written as DNA, the CDR3 is TGTGCCAGCACCCAGGGGGACTATGGCTACACCTTC. Encoded protein: CASTQGDYGYTF.

The rearrangement links TRBV2 to TRBJ2-5; 9 bases are a match to TRBD1. The trim removed 6 bases at V and 4 bases at J, leaving 0 bases unmatched. Looked up from germline, CDR1 is SNHLY and CDR2 is FYNNEI. This CDR3 spans 12 amino acids. CDR3 region: CASRDRGETQYF. In DNA, the CDR3 is TGTGCCAGCAGGGACAGGGGAGAGACCCAGTACTTC.

The J gene is TRBJ2-7, the V gene TRBV24-1; no clear D gene. CDR1 is KGHDR, CDR2 SFDVKD, per germline. The V and J ends lost 2 bases and 4 bases respectively, with 14 bases between them. This CDR3 contains 15 residues. The CDR3 sequence: CATSDSGDFFYEQYF. CDR3 bases: TGTGCCACCAGTGATTCCGGCGACTTTTTTTACGAGCAGTACTTC.

The chain couples TRBV11-3 to TRBJ2-7; D assignment may be TRBD1 or TRBD2 (6 bases each). This CDR3 contains 16 residues. The germline V gene has CDR1 SGHNT and CDR2 YENEEA. The ends were cut back, 0 bases at V and 1 base at J, with 13 bases in the middle. The CDR3 DNA follows: TGTGCCAGCAGCTTAGAAAAAGGAGGGGGATCCTACGAGCAGTACTTC. This codes for CASSLEKGGGSYEQYF.

This clone was found a few times. The rearrangement uses TRBV7-2 and TRBJ2-5, with a tentative D call TRBD2 (5 bases). Germline V lookup: CDR1 SGHTA, CDR2 FQGNSA. V shed 3 bases and J shed 2 bases, with 7 bases lying between them. The CDR3 is 13 residues long. The CDR3 DNA is TGTGCCAGCAGCTTCGGGATACAAGAGACCCAGTACTTC. This gives the protein CASSFGIQETQYF.

The J gene is TRBJ2-5, the V gene TRBV4-3; TRBD2 matches 7 bases. The CDR3 runs to 18 residues. The V gene's germline CDR1 is LGHNA and CDR2 YSLEER. Unmatched junction bases numbered 11, after V lost 0 bases and J lost 1 base. The CDR3 DNA sequence: TGCGCCAGCAGCCAAGATCTGGTGGGCGGGAGCATCCAAGAGACCCAGTACTTC. This sequence encodes CASSQDLVGGSIQETQYF.

The chain is built from TRBV5-1 and TRBJ1-3; tentatively, D is TRBD1 (5 bases). Trimming took 0 bases from V and 2 from J, leaving 6 bases between them. The germline V gene has CDR1 SGHRS and CDR2 YFSETQ. This CDR3 is built from 14 residues. In DNA, the CDR3 is TGCGCCAGCAGCTTGGGAGGGGCTGGAAACACCATATATTTT. Residues: CASSLGGAGNTIYF.

The chain joins TRBV18 to TRBJ2-7; a weak D match, TRBD1 (8 bases). CDR1 and CDR2 from the germline V gene are KGHSH and LQKENI. V dropped 5 bases and J dropped 3 bases, with 17 bases sitting between them. This CDR3 is 15 amino acids long. The CDR3 coding sequence is TGTGCCAGCTCAACCAGACAGGGGAGGGACTACGAGCAGTACTTC. Amino acid sequence: CASSTRQGRDYEQYF. The full variable domain, rest sourced from reference TRBV18 and TRBJ2-7, is NAGVMQNPRHLVRRRGQEARLRCSPMKGHSHVYWYRQLPEEGLKFMVYLQKENIIDESGMPKERFSAEFPKEGPSILRIQQVVRGDSAAYFCASSTRQGRDYEQYFGPGTRLTVT.

This chain connects TRBV5-4 to TRBJ2-5, with D possibly matching TRBD2 (6 bases). Trimming cost V 1 base and J 1 base, with 11 bases left between them. The CDR3 runs 15 residues. Per the germline V gene, CDR1 is SGHNT and CDR2 is YYREEE (reference sequence). CDR3 amino acids: CASSLLLGGQETQYF. Here the CDR3 DNA reads TGTGCCAGCAGCTTGTTGTTGGGGGGCCAAGAGACCCAGTACTTC.

This chain uses TRBV10-2 with TRBJ2-7, with D uncertain. CDR3 size: 12 residues. Germline values: CDR1 WSHSY, CDR2 SAAADI. Between the trimmed V and J ends, which lost 5 bases and 2 bases, there was a span of 7 bases. The CDR3 reads CASSPATYEQYF. CDR3 in DNA: TGCGCCAGCAGTCCTGCCACCTACGAGCAGTACTTC.

The chain employs TRBV20-1 and TRBJ2-2; D possibly uses TRBD1 or TRBD2 (5 bases each). The CDR3 consists of 14 residues. CDR1 is DFQATT and CDR2 is SNEGSKA in the germline V gene (reference sequence). Trimming removed 6 bases from V and 1 base from J, with 12 bases in between. The CDR3 loop reads CSASRGVNTGELFF. The CDR3 nucleotides are TGCAGTGCGAGTCGAGGGGTGAACACCGGGGAGCTGTTTTTT.

This rearrangement joins TRBV12-3 or TRBV12-4 to TRBJ2-1; D remains unclear. The CDR3 is 13 residues long. Trimming shortened V by 2 bases and J by 9 bases, and 11 bases separated the two germline ends. The CDR3 is CASSLPPTFEQFF. Written as DNA, the CDR3 is TGTGCCAGCAGTTTACCTCCGACATTTGAGCAGTTCTTC.

This chain connects TRBV7-2 to TRBJ1-6; 7 bases fit TRBD1. This CDR3 comprises 16 residues. The V gene's germline CDR1 is SGHTA and CDR2 FQGNSA. The V segment lost 5 bases and the J segment 8 bases; nucleotides outside the gene matches: 12. CDR3 sequence (DNA): TGTGCCAGCAGCAAATTTCAGGGGGGTTCTTATTCACCCCTCCACTTT. As protein: CASSKFQGGSYSPLHF.

The CDR3 sequence: CASSQGLAGGPTDTQYF. In DNA form, the CDR3 reads TGCGCCAGCAGCCAAGGGTTGGCGGGAGGGCCTACAGATACGCAGTATTTT. The chain carries TRBV4-1 and TRBJ2-3; TRBD2 matches at 9 bases. The J segment lost 3 bases and the V segment lost 1 base, leaving 8 bases of the junction unmatched. The CDR3 length is 17 residues. Per germline, CDR1 MGHRA and CDR2 YSYEKL.